The clone carrying this TCR beta chain was counted between two and nine times. Antigen: not known. These data belong to a study of blood T cells in healthy people across ages. Study conclusions and caveats: Estimated diversity across one million T cells was deemed an underestimate.

This CDR3 is built from 16 residues. Germline assignment: CDR1 SGDLS and CDR2 YYNGEE. V was clipped by 0 bases and J by 3 bases; unmatched bases: 4. Next came a second PCR, run for roughly 6 to 11 cycles, which used a sample-barcoded 5' primer along with a J-beta primer mix. Each CDR3 protein gets one entry after TCRdb re-called the 5' RACE reads with MiXCR. Among over 500,000 distinct CDR3 sequences, around 27% were seen once, and the ten largest hold approximately 3.6%. These records were also assigned to another study, of T cells of mothers and their children.

Sample: blood. The chain combines TRBV9 with TRBJ2-1, with TRBD2 identical over 9 bases. The receptor comes from a boy aged 2-15 years in good health. In DNA form, the CDR3 reads TGTGCCAGCAGCGTAGATGCGGGAGGGCTCTACAATGAGCAGTTCTTC. This gives the protein CASSVDAGGLYNEQFF.